This TCR beta chain stems from a study of T cell repertoires in aging, cancer and after chemotherapy. Across the study: Donors were grouped into six age bands spanning 30 or younger through 70 or older.

The table lists this clonotype with a few counts. V was trimmed by 0 bases and J by 1 base, leaving 9 bases between them. Germline CDR1 and CDR2: KGHSH and LQKENI. This CDR3 is 15 amino acids long. Peripheral blood genomic DNA, not sorted cells or RNA, was the template. TRB rearrangements spanning V, D and J were amplified using mixed TRB-A/B primers. TCRdb passed the multiplex PCR reads through MiXCR, listing each CDR3 protein once. The sample records more than 8,000 distinct CDR3 sequences, under 45% being singletons. This sequence joins TRBV18 and TRBJ2-5; D uncertain. This sequence originates from a human donor in good health. Sequenced sample: blood. The CDR3 DNA reads TGTGCCAGCTCACCACCGAGGAGCACCCAAGAGACCCAGTACTTC. Amino acids: CASSPPRSTQETQYF.